Listed below are T cell receptor beta chains from one sample, sequenced in a study of regulatory T cells in long-lasting Graves disease. TCRdb reprocessed the multiplex PCR reads via MiXCR and lists one record per CDR3 protein. The data hold a few hundred thousand distinct CDR3 sequences, with about 12% observed a single time. The same sample was also studied in work on T cells in Graves' hyperthyroidism and ophthalmopathy.

The specimen was peripheral blood mononuclear cells (PBMCs), collected at new diagnosis, from a patient treated with antithyroid drugs. Receptors originate from a woman between 18 and 30 years old with Graves disease. The CDR3 runs from the conserved cysteine through the conserved F or W. The D gene is left open where the match is weak. Size tells how often a clone was seen (once, few, many) or the class of an expanded clone, and some rows leave it out.

TRBJ2-1	few	NA	TRBV4-2	CASSQEVRYEQFF	TGTGCCAGCAGCCAAGAGGTTCGCTATGAGCAGTTCTTC
TRBJ1-2	many	NA	TRBV9	CASSVALERGYTF	TGTGCCAGCAGCGTAGCATTAGAGAGAGGCTACACCTTC
TRBJ2-3	many	TRBD2	TRBV29-1	CSATLAGYTDTQYF	TGCAGCGCCACGCTAGCGGGATACACAGATACGCAGTATTTT
TRBJ1-5	NA	NA	TRBV19	CASSDPVGQPQHF	TGTGCCAGTTCAGATCCGGTTGGTCAGCCCCAGCATTTT
TRBJ2-1	few	NA	TRBV6-5	CASSYSSTGEQFF	TGTGCCAGCAGTTATAGTAGCACTGGTGAGCAGTTCTTC
TRBJ2-5	many	NA	TRBV11-2	CASSPVADKTQYF	TGTGCCAGCAGCCCTGTCGCCGACAAGACCCAGTACTTC
TRBJ1-1	many	NA	TRBV7-9	CASTIQGMNTEAFF	TGTGCCAGCACCATACAGGGCATGAACACTGAAGCTTTCTTT
TRBJ2-3	many	NA	TRBV29-1	CSVEGAVHTDTQYF	TGCAGCGTTGAAGGAGCGGTCCACACAGATACGCAGTATTTT
TRBJ1-2	many	NA	TRBV12-3/TRBV12-4	CASSLTGRKGGYTF	TGTGCCAGCAGTTTAACAGGGAGAAAGGGTGGCTACACCTTC
TRBJ2-7	many	NA	TRBV5-1	CASSQEAGIFVYEQYF	TGCGCCAGCAGCCAGGAGGCAGGAATTTTCGTCTACGAGCAGTACTTC
TRBJ1-1	many	NA	TRBV6-2/TRBV6-3	CASSYLIPGHLMNTEAFF	TGTGCCAGCAGCTACCTGATACCGGGACATCTAATGAACACTGAAGCTTTCTTT
TRBJ1-1	many	NA	TRBV30	CAWSVDLMNTEAFF	TGTGCCTGGAGTGTCGACCTTATGAACACTGAAGCTTTCTTT
TRBJ1-1	NA	TRBD1	TRBV6-9	CASSFLPGQGAQGYTEAFF	TGTGCCAGCAGTTTTTTACCCGGACAGGGGGCGCAAGGGTACACTGAAGCTTTCTTT
TRBJ2-6	many	NA	TRBV11-2	CASSPLPSAGANVLTF	TGTGCCAGCAGCCCCCTTCCGTCGGCTGGGGCCAACGTCCTGACTTTC
TRBJ2-3	many	NA	TRBV20-1	CSCHRSPDTQYF	TGCAGCTGTCACAGGTCCCCAGATACGCAGTATTTT
TRBJ1-5	NA	NA	TRBV6-1	CASRTAGDNQPQHF	TGTGCCAGCAGGACTGCAGGGGACAATCAGCCCCAGCATTTT
TRBJ2-7	NA	NA	TRBV4-1	CASSQDNSRGSYEQYF	TGCGCCAGCAGCCAAGATAATAGCAGGGGATCCTACGAGCAGTACTTC
TRBJ2-1	NA	TRBD2	TRBV29-1	CSVDNLRGLAGVAGNEQFF	TGCAGCGTCGACAACCTAAGGGGACTAGCGGGAGTAGCGGGCAATGAGCAGTTCTTC
TRBJ1-3	many	TRBD1	TRBV28	CASSPWDRGRVYGNTIYF	TGTGCCAGCAGCCCCTGGGACAGGGGGCGGGTATATGGAAACACCATATATTTT
TRBJ1-1	many	NA	TRBV28	CASSFPDGQLNTEAFF	TGTGCCAGCAGTTTCCCAGATGGACAGTTAAACACTGAAGCTTTCTTT
TRBJ2-3	NA	TRBD2	TRBV5-1	CASSTGLAGGTDTQYF	TGCGCCAGCAGCACGGGACTAGCGGGAGGGACAGATACGCAGTATTTT
TRBJ2-1	NA	TRBD2	TRBV11-1	CASSLVILAGGQDNEQFF	TGTGCCAGCAGCTTAGTGATACTAGCGGGAGGACAAGACAATGAGCAGTTCTTC
TRBJ2-1	NA	TRBD2	TRBV2	CASSEGSGRYEQFF	TGTGCCAGCAGTGAGGGTAGCGGGAGATATGAGCAGTTCTTC
TRBJ2-1	many	TRBD1	TRBV28	CASRTSGTGGNEQFF	TGTGCCAGCAGAACCTCCGGGACAGGGGGCAATGAGCAGTTCTTC
TRBJ2-5	few	NA	TRBV12-3/TRBV12-4	CASSVASGTSVQETQHF	NA
TRBJ2-7	NA	NA	TRBV14	CASSQVRGGAYSYEQYF	TGTGCCAGCAGCCAAGTGAGGGGCGGGGCCTACTCCTACGAGCAGTACTTC
TRBJ1-5	many	NA	TRBV2	CASSEVGDGIQPQHF	TGTGCCAGCAGTGAGGTCGGGGATGGGATTCAGCCCCAGCATTTT
TRBJ1-2	NA	NA	TRBV29-1	CSVEETHDGYTF	TGCAGCGTTGAGGAGACACACGATGGCTACACCTTC
TRBJ2-6	NA	TRBD1	TRBV15	CATRTGEHSGANVLTF	TGTGCCACCCGGACAGGGGAACACTCTGGGGCCAACGTCCTGACTTTC
TRBJ2-3	many	NA	TRBV9	CASSVAEEQVRPYTDTQYF	TGTGCCAGCAGCGTAGCGGAAGAGCAAGTGCGGCCTTACACAGATACGCAGTATTTT
TRBJ1-5	many	NA	TRBV30	CAWSVSGANQPQHF	TGTGCCTGGAGTGTTTCGGGGGCTAATCAGCCCCAGCATTTT
TRBJ2-7	many	NA	TRBV7-6	CASSLRLDYEQYF	TGTGCCAGCAGCCTTAGACTAGACTACGAGCAGTACTTC
TRBJ1-1	many	TRBD1	TRBV20-1	CSARKGGSNTEAFF	TGCAGTGCTAGAAAAGGGGGCTCGAACACTGAAGCTTTCTTT
TRBJ1-1	many	NA	TRBV12-3/TRBV12-4	CASSLNWVDQAFF	TGTGCCAGCAGTTTAAATTGGGTGGACCAAGCTTTCTTT
TRBJ2-1	NA	TRBD1	TRBV7-2	CASSLAGTGTNNEQFF	TGTGCCAGCAGCTTAGCGGGGACAGGCACGAACAATGAGCAGTTCTTC
TRBJ1-2	NA	NA	TRBV19	CASSTQRDNYGYTF	TGTGCCAGTAGTACCCAAAGAGACAACTATGGCTACACCTTC